This paragraph reports one T cell receptor (beta chain). The antigen is unknown. RNA was extracted and reverse transcribed into cDNA as the sequencing template. The assay was immunoSEQ multiplex PCR, and TCRdb's table has in-frame clones only and misses some. The table has about 120,000 clones, approximately 53% seen once. This record comes from a study of CD8+ T cells in alopecia areata. Study outcomes and limitations: Scalp clonality and expanded CD8+ clones among the top 100 showed significant decreases with tofacitinib. Under tofacitinib, numerous expanded lesional clonotypes remained detectable in scalp and blood. The treated group had a single nonresponder, limiting CD8+ expansion-response conclusions.

Documented treatment: oral pan-JAK inhibitor, 5-10 mg twice daily. Per germline, CDR1 PRHDT and CDR2 FYEKMQ (reference sequence). The CDR3 loop spans 17 amino acids. The junction had 8 bases not matched to a gene; V was cut back by 2 bases and J by 2 bases. Sequences were derived from CD4+ T cells sorted from blood, sampled at week 4, from a patient treated with tofacitinib. This chain links TRBV13 with TRBJ1-3; 8 bases line up with TRBD1. The sequence derives from a human donor with alopecia areata. The CDR3 here is CASSLNGQGSAGNTIYF. The CDR3 DNA reads as TGTGCCAGCAGCTTAAACGGACAGGGTTCGGCTGGAAACACCATATATTTT.